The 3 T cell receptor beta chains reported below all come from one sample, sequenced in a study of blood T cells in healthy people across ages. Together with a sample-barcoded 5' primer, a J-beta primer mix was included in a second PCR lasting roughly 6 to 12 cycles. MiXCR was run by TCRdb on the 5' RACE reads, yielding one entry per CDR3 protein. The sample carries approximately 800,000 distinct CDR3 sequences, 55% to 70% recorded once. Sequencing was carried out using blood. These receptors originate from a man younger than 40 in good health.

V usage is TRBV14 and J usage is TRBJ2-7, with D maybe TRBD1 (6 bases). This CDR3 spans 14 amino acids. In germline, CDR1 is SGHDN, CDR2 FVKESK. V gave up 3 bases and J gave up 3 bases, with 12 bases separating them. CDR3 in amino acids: CASSQAVQGYEQYF. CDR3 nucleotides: TGTGCCAGCAGCCAGGCCGTACAGGGCTACGAGCAGTACTTC. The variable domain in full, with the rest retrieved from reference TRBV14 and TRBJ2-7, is EAGVTQFPSHSVIEKGQTVTLRCDPISGHDNLYWYRRVMGKEIKFLLHFVKESKQDESGMPNNRFLAERTGGTYSTLKVQPAELEDSGVYFCASSQAVQGYEQYFGPGTRLTVT.

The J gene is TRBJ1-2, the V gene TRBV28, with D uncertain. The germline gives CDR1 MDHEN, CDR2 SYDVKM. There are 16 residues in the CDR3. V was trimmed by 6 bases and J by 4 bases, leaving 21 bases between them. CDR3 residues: CASSPGGEATSYGYTF. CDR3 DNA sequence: TGTGCCAGCAGCCCCGGAGGAGAGGCGACGAGCTATGGCTACACCTTC.

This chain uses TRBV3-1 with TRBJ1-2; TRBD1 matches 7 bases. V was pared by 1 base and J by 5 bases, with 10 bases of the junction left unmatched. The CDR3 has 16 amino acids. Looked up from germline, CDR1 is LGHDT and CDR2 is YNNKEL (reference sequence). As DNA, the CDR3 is TGTGCCAGCAGCCAAGGTGGGACGGGACAGCTATATGGCTACACCTTC. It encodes CASSQGGTGQLYGYTF.